This is a list of T cell receptor beta chains from one sample in a study of identical twins. MiXCR, applied by TCRdb to the 5' RACE reads, yields one record per CDR3 protein. The profile shows 450,000 or so distinct CDR3 sequences, roughly an eighth of them singletons. The same sample was also used in a study of yellow fever vaccine responses in identical twins.

The sequencing sample was made of CD4+ T cells sorted from blood. Source of these receptors: a woman between 18 and 29 years old in good health. Each CDR3 is given with its conserved first and last residue. The D gene is left open where the match is weak. For some rows the clone size is stated as once, few or many, or as a class when expanded; others skip it.

d_gene: NA; abundance: NA; v_gene: TRBV28; j_gene: TRBJ2-7; len: 13; CDR3nt: TGTGCCAGCCTCCTGGGGAAGGGGAACGAGCAGTACTTC; CDR3aa: CASLLGKGNEQYF
d_gene: NA; abundance: NA; v_gene: TRBV3-1; j_gene: TRBJ1-2; len: 12; CDR3nt: TGTGCCAGCAGCGGAGGGCCGCGGGGCTACACCTTC; CDR3aa: CASSGGPRGYTF
d_gene: NA; abundance: NA; v_gene: TRBV6-2/TRBV6-3; j_gene: TRBJ2-2; len: 14; CDR3nt: TGTGCCAGCAGGACAGGATTTAACACCGGGGAGCTGTTTTTT; CDR3aa: CASRTGFNTGELFF
d_gene: NA; abundance: NA; v_gene: TRBV29-1; j_gene: TRBJ2-4; len: 10; CDR3nt: TGCAGCGTTGGTGATGCCATTCAGTACTTC; CDR3aa: CSVGDAIQYF
d_gene: NA; abundance: many; v_gene: TRBV4-2; j_gene: TRBJ2-4; len: 17; CDR3nt: TGTGCCAGCAGCCAAGAAGCCCAGGGAAGCGGCAAAAACATTCAGTACTTC; CDR3aa: CASSQEAQGSGKNIQYF
d_gene: TRBD2; abundance: NA; v_gene: TRBV12-3/TRBV12-4; j_gene: TRBJ2-2; len: 19; CDR3nt: TGTGCCAGCTGTTTGAGGGGACTAGCGGGGGGGCCGATCACCGGGGAGCTGTTTTTT; CDR3aa: CASCLRGLAGGPITGELFF
d_gene: TRBD2; abundance: once; v_gene: TRBV6-1; j_gene: TRBJ2-3; len: 14; CDR3nt: TGTGCCAGCAGTATGATAGCGGGGATAGATACGCAGTATTTT; CDR3aa: CASSMIAGIDTQYF
d_gene: NA; abundance: once; v_gene: TRBV6-6; j_gene: TRBJ2-7; len: 15; CDR3nt: TGTGCCAGCAGTTCCGCGGGGCAAAGCTCCTACGAGCAGTACTTC; CDR3aa: CASSSAGQSSYEQYF
d_gene: TRBD2; abundance: NA; v_gene: TRBV6-2/TRBV6-3; j_gene: TRBJ2-1; len: 15; CDR3nt: TGTGCCAGCAGTAGGGGACTAGCGGGATATCGTGAGCAGTTCTTC; CDR3aa: CASSRGLAGYREQFF
d_gene: TRBD1; abundance: few; v_gene: TRBV10-3; j_gene: TRBJ1-2; len: 13; CDR3nt: TGTGCCACGTCGACAGGGAGGACAGATGGCTACACCTTC; CDR3aa: CATSTGRTDGYTF
d_gene: TRBD1; abundance: few; v_gene: TRBV11-2; j_gene: TRBJ2-7; len: 18; CDR3nt: TGTGCCAGCAGCTTAGTCCTCCGAGACAGGGTAATCTCCTACGAGCAGTACTTC; CDR3aa: CASSLVLRDRVISYEQYF
d_gene: TRBD1; abundance: NA; v_gene: TRBV29-1; j_gene: TRBJ1-4; len: 15; CDR3nt: TGCAGCGTTGAAGGGGGACAGGGGGCTGGGGAAAAACTGTTTTTT; CDR3aa: CSVEGGQGAGEKLFF
d_gene: NA; abundance: NA; v_gene: TRBV3-1; j_gene: TRBJ2-2; len: 14; CDR3nt: TGTGCCAGCAGCCAAGTCTGGGCTACCGGGGAGCTGTTTTTT; CDR3aa: CASSQVWATGELFF